This record covers a single TCR beta chain. Assay used: immunoSEQ multiplex PCR; TCRdb lists only in-frame clones, some missing. The table has some 100,000 clones, about 90% seen once; the top ten hold 12% to 15%. These data are taken from a study of control samples from healthy donors and cancer patients. V lost 6 bases and J lost 2; bases outside the gene matches: 8. There are 17 residues in the CDR3. CDR1 and CDR2 (germline): SGHRS, YFSETQ. The V gene is TRBV5-1, the J gene TRBJ2-5, with TRBD2 identical over 15 bases. Sequencing was performed on blood. The clonotype comes from a man aged 30 to 39 in good health. CDR3 residues: CASIPGLAGGRQETQYF. DNA for the CDR3: TGCGCCAGCATCCCGGGACTAGCGGGGGGAAGGCAAGAGACCCAGTACTTC.